The 21 T cell receptor beta chains in this list originate from one sample, sequenced in a study of early T cells in non-severe SARS-CoV-2 infection. TCRdb re-analysed the 5' RACE reads in MiXCR, keeping a single row per CDR3 protein. The profile shows approximately 52,000 distinct CDR3 sequences, approximately 8% of them singletons. Material for sequencing was whole blood. The origin of the receptors is an adult who was a healthcare worker with PCR-confirmed SARS-CoV-2 infection or an uninfected control (not recorded which).

Many counts were recorded for this clonotype. The chain joins TRBV5-5 to TRBJ1-1; a weak D match, TRBD1 (6 bases). Between the trimmed V and J ends, which lost 5 bases and 1 base, there was a span of 9 bases. The CDR3 spans 13 residues. From germline, CDR1 is SGHKS and CDR2 YYEKEE (reference sequence). CDR3 sequence (DNA): TGTGCCAGCAGTACACAGGGGAACACTGAAGCTTTCTTT. Its translation is CASSTQGNTEAFF.

The sample holds many counts of this clonotype. The chain recombines TRBV9 with TRBJ2-6; tentative D call: TRBD1 (6 bases). V was trimmed by 0 bases and J by 0 bases, leaving 16 bases between them. In germline, CDR1 is SGDLS, CDR2 YYNGEE. CDR3 length: 19 residues. CDR3 in DNA: TGTGCCAGCAGCGTAGGGCCGACAGGTCTAAGCTCTGGGGCCAACGTCCTGACTTTC. Residues: CASSVGPTGLSSGANVLTF.

For this clonotype: Since a much larger clone is just one base distant, this may be a read error. This chain joins TRBV4-1 and TRBJ1-1; D unclear. This CDR3 is 14 amino acids long. Germline lookup yields CDR1 MGHRA and CDR2 YSYEKL. Trimming cost V 0 bases and J 5 bases, with 10 bases left between them. CDR3 coding DNA: TGCGCCAGCAGCCAAGATTACGGTAAAACTGAAGCTTTCTTT. It translates to CASSQDYGKTEAFF.

The sample holds many counts of this clonotype. The chain joins TRBV11-2 to TRBJ2-1, with no clear D. The CDR3 is 14 amino acids. CDR1 and CDR2 from the germline V gene are SGHAT and FQNNGV. With 1 base removed from V and 6 bases from J, the gap between germline ends came to 10 bases. The CDR3 loop is CASSLGSAFNEQFF. The CDR3 coding sequence is TGTGCCAGCAGCTTAGGGTCCGCGTTCAATGAGCAGTTCTTC.

Many counts were recorded for this clonotype. This chain uses TRBV13 with TRBJ2-1; TRBD2 might be the D (6 bases). CDR1 and CDR2 from the germline V gene are PRHDT and FYEKMQ (reference sequence). The CDR3 contains 15 residues. Deletions cut 0 bases from V and 5 bases from J, with 11 bases between. The CDR3 region has the DNA TGTGCCAGCAGCTTAGGGGGACTCCACAACAATGAGCAGTTCTTC. Protein product: CASSLGGLHNNEQFF.

This clonotype was detected ten times or more. The chain employs TRBV29-1 and TRBJ2-7; D may be TRBD2 (7 bases). Germline V gene lookup returns CDR1 SQVTM and CDR2 ANQGSEA. V lost 2 bases, J lost 3 bases, and 14 bases lay in between. The CDR3 length is 14 residues. In DNA, the CDR3 is TGCAGCGTTGAAAGGCGGGGGCCGAGCTACGAGCAGTACTTC. It encodes CSVERRGPSYEQYF.

A note on this clonotype: Compared with germline, one end of the junction differs, possibly owing to a read error. This chain links TRBV7-7 with TRBJ1-3; D ambiguous. The CDR3 runs 15 residues. Per the germline V gene, CDR1 is SSHAT and CDR2 is FNYEAQ (reference sequence). CDR3 DNA sequence: TGTGCTAGCAGCTTAGGACCCAGCTCTGGAAACACCATATATTTT. Its protein is CASSLGPSSGNTIYF.

This clonotype was seen ten or more times. The chain employs TRBV12-5 and TRBJ2-2; D is undetermined. Trimming removed 1 base at V and 2 bases at J, with 2 bases between. Germline lookup yields CDR1 LGHNT and CDR2 FRNRAP. The CDR3 length is 13 residues. The CDR3 bases are TGTGCTAGTGGTTTGGAAAACACCGGGGAGCTGTTTTTT. Its protein is CASGLENTGELFF.

The chain employs TRBV24-1 and TRBJ2-1; TRBD2 matches 12 bases. This CDR3 comprises 19 residues. The junction had 15 bases not matched to a gene; V was cut back by 10 bases and J by 0 bases. Per germline, CDR1 KGHDR and CDR2 SFDVKD. In DNA, the CDR3 is TGTGCCACTACCCATCTGGCACTAGCGGGAGGAGGCTCCTACAATGAGCAGTTCTTC. It yields the protein CATTHLALAGGGSYNEQFF.

This clonotype was detected a few times. The chain is built from TRBV7-8 and TRBJ1-1; 8 nucleotides line up with TRBD1. CDR1 and CDR2 (germline): SGHVS, FQNEAQ. The junction had 12 bases not matched to a gene; V was cut back by 5 bases and J by 10 bases. CDR3 length equals 14 residues. This chain's CDR3 is CASSATRTGNRAFF. CDR3 in DNA: TGTGCCAGCAGCGCCACCAGGACAGGGAATCGAGCTTTCTTT.

The chain links TRBV20-1 to TRBJ1-1; TRBD1 agrees at 7 bases. The V and J ends lost 0 bases and 10 bases, in that order; junction bases with no gene match: 8. Germline values: CDR1 DFQATT, CDR2 SNEGSKA (reference sequence). There are 13 residues in the CDR3. The CDR3 coding sequence is TGCAGTGCTAGAGACCGGGACAGTGCCGCAGCTTTCTTT. Translation gives CSARDRDSAAAFF.

V and J are TRBV4-3 and TRBJ2-3, with 7 bases aligning to TRBD1. The CDR3 totals 15 residues. V lost 4 bases and J lost 0; bases outside the gene matches: 4. CDR1 and CDR2 (germline): LGHNA, YSLEER. The CDR3 nucleotides read TGCGCCAGCAGCCTAGGGGGCGGTAGCACAGATACGCAGTATTTT. This encodes CASSLGGGSTDTQYF.

This chain uses TRBV6-6 with TRBJ2-7; tentatively, D is TRBD2 (5 bases). The germline gives CDR1 MNHNY, CDR2 SVGAGI (reference sequence). This CDR3 spans 11 amino acids. The V end was cut by 8 bases, the J end by 6 bases, with 11 bases between. The CDR3 is CASPPEGEQYF. The CDR3, as DNA: TGTGCCAGCCCCCCAGAGGGCGAGCAGTACTTC.

The chain couples TRBV19 to TRBJ2-1; TRBD1 matches 9 bases. This CDR3 spans 15 amino acids. V was clipped by 4 bases and J by 6 bases; unmatched bases: 7. The germline CDR1 and CDR2 sequences are LNHDA and SQIVND (reference sequence). CDR3 sequence: CASSTWGQGGNEQFF. The DNA of the CDR3 is TGTGCCAGTAGTACCTGGGGACAGGGCGGCAATGAGCAGTTCTTC.

Judged by abundance, this clonotype is medium-sized (0.01 to 0.1%). The V gene is TRBV20-1, the J gene TRBJ2-7; 8 bases are a match to TRBD2. The CDR3 runs to 14 residues. Germline V gene sequence: CDR1 DFQATT, CDR2 SNEGSKA (reference sequence). V lost 6 bases, J lost 5 bases, and 12 bases stayed unmatched. CDR3 region: CSAIRRGGRHEQYF. The CDR3 region has the DNA TGCAGTGCGATTAGACGTGGCGGGAGGCACGAGCAGTACTTC.

This clonotype was picked up a small number of times. The rearrangement joins TRBV11-2 to TRBJ2-7; 13 nucleotides agree with TRBD2. Trimming cost V 4 bases and J 6 bases; bases outside gene matches: 3. The CDR3 is 14 residues long. Germline CDR1 SGHAT, CDR2 FQNNGV. The CDR3 protein is CASSSTSGGSEQYF. The CDR3 DNA follows: TGTGCCAGCAGCTCGACTAGCGGGGGGTCCGAGCAGTACTTC.

This clonotype was seen at least ten times. This sequence joins TRBV10-3 and TRBJ2-5, with a weak D call TRBD2 (6 bases). CDR3 length equals 14 residues. CDR1 is ENHRY, CDR2 SYGVKD, per germline. Trimming removed 4 bases from V and 3 bases from J, with 12 bases in between. The CDR3 protein is CAISGGTQEETQYF. The CDR3 DNA reads as TGTGCCATCAGTGGCGGGACGCAGGAAGAGACCCAGTACTTC.

This clonotype showed up just a few times. This rearrangement joins TRBV12-3 or TRBV12-4 to TRBJ1-1, with 8 positions matching TRBD1. The CDR3 runs 16 residues. With V trimmed by 7 bases and J by 1 base, 11 bases remained unmatched. The DNA of the CDR3 is TGTGCCAGCAAGCCTAACCCAGGACAGGGGAACACTGAAGCTTTCTTT. Translation gives CASKPNPGQGNTEAFF.

The chain links TRBV12-3 or TRBV12-4 to TRBJ1-1, with D unresolved. The CDR3 length is 11 residues. V gave up 7 bases and J gave up 4 bases, with 7 bases separating them. DNA of the CDR3: TGTGCCAGCACTTCGATCACTGAAGCTTTCTTT. Protein sequence: CASTSITEAFF.

The chain uses TRBV27 and TRBJ1-2; D is possibly TRBD1 (5 bases). V lost 2 bases and J lost 6, with 13 bases in between. Per germline, CDR1 MNHEY and CDR2 SMNVEV (reference sequence). CDR3 size: 14 residues. CDR3 amino acids: CASSLRSGNDGYTF. In nucleotides, the CDR3 is TGTGCCAGCAGTTTAAGGTCAGGGAACGATGGCTACACCTTC.

The gene calls are TRBV15 and TRBJ2-5; D is unclear. V was clipped by 1 base and J by 7 bases, with 10 bases between them. CDR1 and CDR2 from the germline V gene are LNHNV and YYDKDF (reference sequence). CDR3 length: 13 amino acids. The CDR3, as DNA: TGTGCCACCAGCAGAGTTCAAACGGTGACCCAGTACTTC. It translates to CATSRVQTVTQYF.